Below are 2 T cell receptor beta chains sequenced from a single sample in a study of response to subunit inactivated influenza vaccine. TCRdb reanalysed the RT-PCR reads using MiXCR and keeps one entry per CDR3 protein. The profile shows 450,000 to 600,000 distinct CDR3 sequences, approximately 15% of them singletons. This specimen was CD4+ T cells sorted from PBMCs, taken approximately 25 months after vaccination. These receptors came from a man in his fifties or sixties who received an inactivated influenza vaccine.

This clonotype has only a few counts. Here the CDR3 reads CAIRMTSGSRGNEQFF. The CDR3 DNA reads as TGTGCCATCAGGATGACTAGCGGGAGTAGGGGCAATGAGCAGTTCTTC. The gene calls are TRBV10-3 and TRBJ2-1; TRBD2 matches 12 bases. The CDR3 length is 16 residues. The V gene end was trimmed by 6 bases and the J gene end by 6 bases; junction bases not matched to a gene: 9. Germline assignment: CDR1 ENHRY and CDR2 SYGVKD.

This clonotype occurred many times. As DNA, the CDR3 is TGTGCCAGCAGCTTAGACGGGGGGGAGTACAATGAGCAGTTCTTC. It is translated as CASSLDGGEYNEQFF. This sequence joins TRBV7-9 and TRBJ2-1; 8 nucleotides match TRBD2. Germline assignment: CDR1 SEHNR and CDR2 FQNEAQ (reference sequence). The CDR3 has 15 residues. V trimming: 1 base; J trimming: 4 bases; junction bases outside the gene matches: 3.